Each of the 29 T cell receptor beta chains below was sequenced from the same sample in a study of CD8 T cells in Susac syndrome. Random hexamers were used to reverse transcribe roughly 0.45 to 1 ug of RNA. TCRdb re-analysed the immunoSEQ multiplex PCR reads in MiXCR, keeping a single row per CDR3 protein. The table includes around 160,000 distinct CDR3 sequences, over 85% detected once. The sample consisted of CD4+ T cells from PBMCs. These receptors were taken from a human donor in good health.

This clonotype occurred once. The rearrangement uses TRBV20-1 and TRBJ2-7, with TRBD2 matching over 7 bases. There are 11 residues in the CDR3. V lost 6 bases to trimming and J lost 8 bases; unmatched junction nucleotides: 7. The germline gives CDR1 DFQATT, CDR2 SNEGSKA (reference sequence). This CDR3 is CSAGPGLQQYF. For the CDR3, the DNA is TGCAGTGCCGGACCGGGACTACAGCAGTACTTC.

J is TRBJ2-3 and V is TRBV30; D assignment may be TRBD1 or TRBD2 (6 bases each). V gave up 3 bases and J gave up 8 bases, with 12 bases separating them. Germline loops: CDR1 GTSNPN, CDR2 SVGIG (reference sequence). The CDR3 is 12 amino acids. CDR3 region: CAWSQQGGTQYF. CDR3 nucleotides: TGTGCCTGGAGCCAACAGGGAGGTACGCAGTATTTT.

J is TRBJ2-1 and V is TRBV28; TRBD2 might be the D (6 bases). Germline V gene lookup returns CDR1 MDHEN and CDR2 SYDVKM. CDR3 length: 16 residues. V was trimmed by 4 bases and J by 0 bases, leaving 13 bases between them. The CDR3 DNA reads TGTGCCAGCAGTTCCCCTGGAGGGCTCTCCTACAATGAGCAGTTCTTC. Translated, it gives CASSSPGGLSYNEQFF.

The chain employs TRBV25-1 and TRBJ1-2; D unresolved. Germline values: CDR1 MGHDK, CDR2 SYGVNS. V was shortened by 3 bases and J by 9 bases, with 8 bases between the two germline ends. CDR3 length: 11 residues. In nucleotides, the CDR3 is TGTGCCAGCAGTGATCCTGGAAGCTACACCTTC. Encoded protein: CASSDPGSYTF.

V and J are TRBV27 and TRBJ2-7; D tentatively fits TRBD1 or TRBD2 (6 bases each). The CDR3 is 14 residues long. Germline CDR1 is MNHEY and CDR2 is SMNVEV (reference sequence). V lost 7 bases and J lost 4, with 17 bases in between. The CDR3 DNA follows: TGTGCCAGCAACCGGAGGGGACAATCTTACGAGCAGTACTTC. This codes for CASNRRGQSYEQYF.

The rearrangement links TRBV20-1 to TRBJ2-4, with a weak D call TRBD1 (6 bases). V lost 6 bases and J lost 7, with 16 bases in between. The CDR3 is 13 residues long. Germline CDR1 and CDR2: DFQATT and SNEGSKA (reference sequence). The CDR3 DNA reads as TGCAGTGCCGAGGGAGTGGGGGCTAACATTCAGTACTTC. It encodes CSAEGVGANIQYF.

This chain uses TRBV15 with TRBJ2-7, with D perhaps matching TRBD1 or TRBD2 (6 bases each). The length of the CDR3 is 13 residues. V lost 0 bases and J lost 6, with 9 bases in between. Germline CDR1 LNHNV, CDR2 YYDKDF (reference sequence). The CDR3 DNA reads as TGTGCCACCAGCAGAGAACAGGGAGGCGAGCAGTACTTC. Translation: CATSREQGGEQYF.

This chain connects TRBV29-1 to TRBJ1-2; possibly TRBD1 for D (5 bases). The V end lost 8 bases, the J end lost 0 bases, and 13 bases lay between the germline ends. Germline CDR1 is SQVTM and CDR2 is ANQGSEA. CDR3 length equals 13 residues. The DNA of the CDR3 is TGCAGCTGCCGGGACCTATCTAACTATGGCTACACCTTC. Amino acids: CSCRDLSNYGYTF.

V and J are TRBV7-2 and TRBJ1-2; tentatively, D is TRBD1 (5 bases). CDR3 length: 12 residues. Looked up from germline, CDR1 is SGHTA and CDR2 is FQGNSA. V was shortened by 6 bases and J by 2 bases, with 7 bases between the two germline ends. CDR3 region: CASRRQNYGYTF. Written as DNA, the CDR3 is TGTGCCAGCAGGAGACAGAACTATGGCTACACCTTC.

The chain uses TRBV12-3 or TRBV12-4 and TRBJ1-4; no reliable D call. Trimming removed 6 bases from V and 5 bases from J, with 4 bases in between. The CDR3 sequence is 11 residues long. The CDR3 region is CASRGNEKLFF. The CDR3, as DNA: TGTGCCAGCAGGGGGAATGAAAAACTGTTTTTT.

The chain links TRBV20-1 to TRBJ2-3; 7 nucleotides align to TRBD2. Per germline, CDR1 DFQATT and CDR2 SNEGSKA (reference sequence). CDR3 size: 14 residues. Trimming cost V 6 bases and J 0 bases; bases outside gene matches: 6. CDR3 loop: CSADRGESTDTQYF. The CDR3 DNA sequence: TGCAGTGCGGACCGGGGGGAGAGCACAGATACGCAGTATTTT.

The chain has TRBV5-1 and TRBJ2-1, with D possibly TRBD2 on 6 matching bases. Trimming took 0 bases from V and 5 from J, leaving 12 bases between them. Germline-derived CDR1 and CDR2 are SGHRS and YFSETQ. The CDR3 runs 15 residues. CDR3 residues: CASSLAPPGDNEQFF. CDR3 nucleotides: TGCGCCAGCAGCTTGGCTCCCCCGGGGGACAATGAGCAGTTCTTC.

This clonotype was detected only once. This chain links TRBV10-3 with TRBJ2-7; TRBD1 is a possible D gene (5 bases). This CDR3 spans 15 amino acids. Germline V CDR1 and CDR2: ENHRY, SYGVKD. The germline V and J ends were trimmed by 3 bases and 5 bases, with 17 bases remaining between them. The CDR3 bases are TGTGCCATCAGTGAAGGTACAGGTCCCCTCAACGAGCAGTACTTC. Translated, it gives CAISEGTGPLNEQYF.

The chain joins TRBV3-1 to TRBJ1-6; D is perhaps TRBD1 (6 bases). This CDR3 comprises 14 residues. Germline V gene lookup returns CDR1 LGHDT and CDR2 YNNKEL (reference sequence). V lost 4 bases to trimming and J lost 8 bases, with 12 bases between them. The CDR3 sequence: CASSPRDKDSPLHF. The CDR3 DNA reads TGTGCCAGCAGCCCCCGGGACAAGGATTCACCCCTCCACTTT.

This chain joins TRBV27 and TRBJ2-7, with D uncertain. Trimming pared 5 bases from V and 7 bases from J, leaving 6 bases between. The CDR3 sequence is 10 residues long. Looked up from germline, CDR1 is MNHEY and CDR2 is SMNVEV (reference sequence). This chain's CDR3 is CASSSREQYF. Here the CDR3 DNA reads TGTGCCAGCAGTAGTAGGGAGCAGTACTTC.

The rearrangement joins TRBV5-1 to TRBJ1-2; 9 bases agree with TRBD1. Per the germline V gene, CDR1 is SGHRS and CDR2 is YFSETQ. Trimming at V came to 4 bases and at J to 8 bases, leaving 6 bases not matched to a gene. CDR3 length: 13 amino acids. As DNA, the CDR3 is TGCGCCAGCAGCGCGGGGACAGGGCTGGGCTACACCTTC. It translates to CASSAGTGLGYTF.

The chain is built from TRBV12-3 or TRBV12-4 and TRBJ1-1; D gene uncertain. Between the trimmed V and J ends, which lost 1 base and 6 bases, there was a span of 6 bases. The CDR3 length is 12 residues. DNA for the CDR3: TGTGCCAGCAGTTTAGGACTGGCTGAAGCTTTCTTT. Its protein product is CASSLGLAEAFF.

The genes are TRBV9 and TRBJ1-2; 8 nucleotides match TRBD1. The CDR3 is 13 amino acids. Germline lookup yields CDR1 SGDLS and CDR2 YYNGEE. V lost 3 bases and J lost 3; bases outside the gene matches: 1. The CDR3 DNA reads TGTGCCAGCAGCGGACAGGGGTACTATGGCTACACCTTC. Its translation: CASSGQGYYGYTF.

This chain uses TRBV20-1 with TRBJ1-2, with D possibly being TRBD1 (5 bases). This CDR3 has 13 residues. The V end lost 1 base, the J end lost 6 bases, and 12 bases lay between the germline ends. CDR1 is DFQATT, CDR2 SNEGSKA, per germline (reference sequence). CDR3 residues: CSARGQLLHGYTF. In nucleotides, the CDR3 is TGCAGTGCTAGAGGACAGTTACTCCATGGCTACACCTTC.

This clonotype was seen just once. The chain carries TRBV6-2 or TRBV6-3 and TRBJ2-5; D is perhaps TRBD1 (6 bases). Between the trimmed V and J ends, which lost 5 bases and 4 bases, there was a span of 11 bases. CDR1 MNHEY and CDR2 SVGEGT come from the germline V gene. This CDR3 region has 13 residues. CDR3 sequence (DNA): TGTGCCAGCAGTAACAGGGTGCCAGAGACCCAGTACTTC. It specifies CASSNRVPETQYF.

The chain carries TRBV12-3 or TRBV12-4 and TRBJ2-1; 7 positions agree with TRBD2. The CDR3 has 12 residues. Trimming cost V 5 bases and J 15 bases; bases outside gene matches: 10. CDR3 region: CASSPRLARWFF. CDR3 bases: TGTGCCAGCAGTCCGAGACTAGCCCGGTGGTTCTTC.

The CDR3, as DNA: TGTGCCAGCAGCCGGTGGACTAGCGGGGCCTACAATGAGCAGTTCTTC. The encoded protein is CASSRWTSGAYNEQFF. This rearrangement joins TRBV4-2 to TRBJ2-1; 12 bases agree with TRBD2. The V and J ends lost 4 bases and 2 bases, in that order; junction bases with no gene match: 3. Germline V lookup: CDR1 LGHNA, CDR2 YNFKEQ. CDR3 length: 16 residues.

This sequence joins TRBV20-1 and TRBJ2-5, with TRBD1 matching over 9 bases. CDR1 is DFQATT, CDR2 SNEGSKA, per germline (reference sequence). V shed 4 bases, J shed 5 bases, and the junction held 5 bases outside the gene matches. The CDR3 has 13 amino acids. The CDR3 region is CSATDRGRETQYF. CDR3 sequence (DNA): TGCAGTGCTACGGACAGGGGAAGGGAGACCCAGTACTTC.

The count of this clonotype is one. This chain connects TRBV12-3 or TRBV12-4 to TRBJ1-2, with D maybe TRBD1 (5 bases). The CDR3 sequence is 13 residues long. Trimming left V 8 bases short and J 4 bases short, with 14 bases between. Written as DNA, the CDR3 is TGTGCCAGCCTGATCCGGGGCACCTATGGCTACACCTTC. Its protein is CASLIRGTYGYTF.

V usage is TRBV3-1 and J usage is TRBJ2-3; D gene unclear. The germline CDR1 and CDR2 sequences are LGHDT and YNNKEL (reference sequence). Trimming left V 1 base short and J 4 bases short, with 6 bases between. The CDR3 is made up of 13 amino acids. CDR3 residues: CASSQVGSDTQYF. The CDR3 DNA reads as TGTGCCAGCAGCCAAGTAGGTTCAGATACGCAGTATTTT.

The rearrangement links TRBV29-1 to TRBJ1-2; D is unclear. Germline CDR1 is SQVTM and CDR2 is ANQGSEA. The length of the CDR3 is 12 residues. V lost 8 bases and J lost 4, with 14 bases in between. CDR3 nucleotides: TGCAGCTCCCGCAGTCCTAGCTATGGCTACACCTTC. Protein product: CSSRSPSYGYTF.

This clonotype was found once. The chain links TRBV30 to TRBJ1-2; 7 nucleotides line up with TRBD1. Germline values: CDR1 GTSNPN, CDR2 SVGIG (reference sequence). The V segment lost 4 bases and the J segment 7 bases; nucleotides outside the gene matches: 6. The CDR3 is 12 residues long. The CDR3 DNA reads TGTGCCTGGATCGGGACAGTCGGTGGCTACACCTTC. Its translation is CAWIGTVGGYTF.

V gene TRBV29-1 combines with J gene TRBJ2-3; no clear D gene. The V end was cut by 4 bases, the J end by 4 bases, with 9 bases between. From germline, CDR1 is SQVTM and CDR2 ANQGSEA. The CDR3 is 12 residues long. The DNA for the CDR3 is TGCAGCGTTGGTTATGGGGCAGATACGCAGTATTTT. Amino acid sequence: CSVGYGADTQYF.

The gene calls are TRBV4-3 and TRBJ2-3, with D tentatively TRBD1 (5 bases). Germline V gene sequence: CDR1 LGHNA, CDR2 YSLEER. The V end was cut by 1 base, the J end by 5 bases, with 10 bases between. The CDR3 contains 14 residues. CDR3 region: CASSQAQGRDTQYF. CDR3 sequence (DNA): TGCGCCAGCAGCCAAGCTCAGGGTCGAGATACGCAGTATTTT.